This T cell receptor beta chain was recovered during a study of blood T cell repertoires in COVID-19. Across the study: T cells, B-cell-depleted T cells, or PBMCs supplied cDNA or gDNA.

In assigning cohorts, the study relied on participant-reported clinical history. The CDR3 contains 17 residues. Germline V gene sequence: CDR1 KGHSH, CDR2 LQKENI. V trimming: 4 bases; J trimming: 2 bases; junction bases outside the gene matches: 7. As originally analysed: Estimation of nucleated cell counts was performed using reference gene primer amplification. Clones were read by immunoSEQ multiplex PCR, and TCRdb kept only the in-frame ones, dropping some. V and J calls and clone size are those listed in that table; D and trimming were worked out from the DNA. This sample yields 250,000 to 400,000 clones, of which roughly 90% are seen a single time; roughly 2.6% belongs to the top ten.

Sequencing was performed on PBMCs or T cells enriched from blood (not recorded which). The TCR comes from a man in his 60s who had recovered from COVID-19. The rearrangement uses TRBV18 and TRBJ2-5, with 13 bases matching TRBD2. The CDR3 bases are TGTGCCAGCTCACTCACGGGGACTAGCGGGGTACAAGAGACCCAGTACTTC. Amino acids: CASSLTGTSGVQETQYF.